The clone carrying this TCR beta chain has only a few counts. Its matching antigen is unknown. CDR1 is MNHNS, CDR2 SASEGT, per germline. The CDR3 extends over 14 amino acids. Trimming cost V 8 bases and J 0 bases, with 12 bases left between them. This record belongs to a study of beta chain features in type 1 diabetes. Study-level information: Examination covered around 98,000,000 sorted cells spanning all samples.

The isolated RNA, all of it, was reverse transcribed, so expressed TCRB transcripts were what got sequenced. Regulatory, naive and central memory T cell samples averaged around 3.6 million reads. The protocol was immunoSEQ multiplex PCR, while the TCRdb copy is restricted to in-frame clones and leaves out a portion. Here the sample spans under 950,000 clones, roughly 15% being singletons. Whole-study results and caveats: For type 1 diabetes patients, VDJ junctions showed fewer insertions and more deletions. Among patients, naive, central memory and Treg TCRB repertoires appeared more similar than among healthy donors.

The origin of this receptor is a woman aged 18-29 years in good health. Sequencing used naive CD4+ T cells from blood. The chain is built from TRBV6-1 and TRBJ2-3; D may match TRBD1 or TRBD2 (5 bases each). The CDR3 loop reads CASPRGSSTDTQYF. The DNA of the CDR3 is TGTGCCAGCCCGAGGGGATCTAGCACAGATACGCAGTATTTT.